This TCR beta chain derives from a study of PD-L1 blockade in urothelial cancer. Looking at the study overall: Bladder-origin urothelial cancer in males described about nine tenths of the roughly 29 patients. Prior chemotherapy ranged from 0 to 3 regimens per patient. Samples came from 3 weeks, at the second dose, and 6 weeks into treatment.

Clones were read by immunoSEQ multiplex PCR, and TCRdb kept only the in-frame ones, dropping some. The repertoire holds about 82,000 clones, with roughly 90% as singletons. Each patient's cancer was a locally advanced or metastatic urothelial carcinoma. CDR1 SNHLY and CDR2 FYNNEI come from the germline V gene. CDR3 size: 15 residues. V was trimmed by 0 bases and J by 7 bases, leaving 13 bases between them. The chain uses TRBV2 and TRBJ1-5, with D perhaps matching TRBD1 (5 bases). The receptor was derived from a man in his sixties with urothelial cancer. This material consisted of PBMCs, taken around atezolizumab (anti-PD-L1) treatment. The CDR3 DNA sequence: TGTGCCAGCAGTGAAGCGAATTCCCGGGGGCAGCCCCAGCATTTT. The encoded protein is CASSEANSRGQPQHF.